This T cell receptor beta chain originates from a study of Graves' ophthalmopathy and Graves' hyperthyroidism. The overall study: Where ophthalmopathy was absent within 18 months of follow-up, hyperthyroidism was stable.

TCR beta CDR3 regions were amplified from RNA transcripts. RT-PCR was first run with HTBI primers, then multiplex PCR in a second round. Each CDR3 protein gets one entry after TCRdb re-called the multiplex PCR reads with MiXCR. This table has over a million distinct CDR3 sequences, 35% to 45% appearing once. Many counts were recorded for this clonotype. In germline, CDR1 is SEHNR, CDR2 FQNEAQ (reference sequence). Trimming removed 9 bases at V and 1 base at J, with 7 bases between. CDR3 length: 12 amino acids. The hyperthyroidism patients had a new diagnosis of under 2 months' duration and were aged 18 to 65. Other autoimmune diseases, uncontrolled infections, pregnancy and lactation each led to patient exclusion.

The specimen was peripheral blood or thyroid tissue (not recorded which). This sequence originates from an adult man with Graves' hyperthyroidism. This chain links TRBV7-9 with TRBJ1-3; tentative D call: TRBD1 (6 bases). CDR3 DNA sequence: TGTGCCAGAGGGGGATCTGGAAACACCATATATTTT. The encoded protein is CARGGSGNTIYF.